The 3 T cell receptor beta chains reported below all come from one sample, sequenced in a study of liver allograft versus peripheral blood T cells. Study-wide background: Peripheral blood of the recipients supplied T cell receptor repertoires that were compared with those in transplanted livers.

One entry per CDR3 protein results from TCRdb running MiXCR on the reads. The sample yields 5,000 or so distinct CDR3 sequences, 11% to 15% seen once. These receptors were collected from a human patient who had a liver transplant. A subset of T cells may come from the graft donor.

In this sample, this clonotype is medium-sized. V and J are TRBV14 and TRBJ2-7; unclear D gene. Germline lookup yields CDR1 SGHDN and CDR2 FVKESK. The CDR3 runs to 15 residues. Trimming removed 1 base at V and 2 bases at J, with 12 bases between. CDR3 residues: CASSQGPYSPYEQYF. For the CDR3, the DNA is TGTGCCAGCAGCCAAGGGCCATACTCTCCCTACGAGCAGTACTTC.

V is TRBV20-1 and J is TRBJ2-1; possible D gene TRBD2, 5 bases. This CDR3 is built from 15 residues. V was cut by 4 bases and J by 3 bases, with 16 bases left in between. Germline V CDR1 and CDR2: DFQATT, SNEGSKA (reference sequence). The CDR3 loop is CSAIYLAQGYNEQFF. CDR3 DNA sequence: TGCAGTGCTATTTATCTAGCTCAAGGCTACAATGAGCAGTTCTTC.

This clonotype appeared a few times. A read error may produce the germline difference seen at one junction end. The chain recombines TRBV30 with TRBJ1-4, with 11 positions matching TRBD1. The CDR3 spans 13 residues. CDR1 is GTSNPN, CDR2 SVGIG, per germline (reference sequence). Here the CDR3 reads CAWTGQGETELFF. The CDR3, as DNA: TGTGCATGGACGGGACAGGGGGAGACGGAACTGTTTTTT. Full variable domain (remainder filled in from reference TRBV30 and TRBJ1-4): SQTIHQWPATLVQPVGSPLSLECTVEGTSNPNLYWYRQAAGRGLQLLFYSVGIGQISSEVPQNLSASRPQDRQFILSSKKLLLSDSGFYLCAWTGQGETELFFGSGTQLSVL.